A selection of T cell receptor beta chains follows, all from one sample in a study of CD8 T cells in Susac syndrome. TCRdb reanalysed the immunoSEQ multiplex PCR reads using MiXCR and keeps one entry per CDR3 protein. The data show over 95,000 distinct CDR3 sequences, just under 95% seen once. The source material was CD8+ T cells from PBMCs. These receptors were obtained from a human donor in good health. Both conserved end residues are part of each CDR3. The D gene is left open where the match is weak. Size values are once, few and many counts, or a class for expanded clones, and some rows have none.

abundance	v_gene	d_gene	j_gene	CDR3aa	CDR3nt
.	TRBV12-3/TRBV12-4	TRBD1	TRBJ1-4	CASMDRGGEKLFF	TGTGCCAGCATGGACAGGGGAGGCGAAAAACTGTTTTTT
.	TRBV7-3	.	TRBJ2-7	CASSLREGSEQYF	TGTGCCAGCAGCCTCCGAGAGGGATCCGAGCAGTACTTC
.	TRBV25-1	TRBD1	TRBJ1-5	CASSQTGQVQPQHF	TGTGCCAGCAGTCAGACAGGGCAAGTTCAGCCCCAGCATTTT
.	TRBV7-9	.	TRBJ2-1	CASSPGTLNNEQFF	TGTGCCAGCAGCCCAGGGACTCTCAACAATGAGCAGTTCTTC
.	TRBV29-1	.	TRBJ2-1	CSSAAANEQFF	TGCAGCTCGGCGGCGGCCAATGAGCAGTTCTTC
.	TRBV6-6	TRBD2	TRBJ2-2	CASSLPSGKGTGELFF	TGTGCCAGCAGTTTGCCTAGCGGGAAAGGCACCGGGGAGCTGTTTTTT
.	TRBV10-3	.	TRBJ1-3	CAISESGLRNSGNTIYF	TGTGCCATCAGTGAGTCGGGACTCCGGAATTCTGGAAACACCATATATTTT
.	TRBV9	TRBD2	TRBJ2-1	CASSGTSGSYNEQFF	TGTGCCAGCAGCGGGACTAGCGGGAGCTACAATGAGCAGTTCTTC
.	TRBV5-1	.	TRBJ1-1	CASSLDPRANTEAFF	TGCGCCAGCAGCTTGGATCCCAGGGCAAACACTGAAGCTTTCTTT
few	TRBV7-2	.	TRBJ2-7	CASSTTSSGSSEQYF	TGTGCCAGCAGCACGACGTCATCAGGGAGCTCCGAGCAGTACTTC
.	TRBV4-3	TRBD2	TRBJ2-3	CASSQGRDGRLDTQYF	TGCGCCAGCAGCCAAGGCCGAGACGGGAGGTTGGATACGCAGTATTTT
.	TRBV5-6	TRBD2	TRBJ2-7	CASSLSWTSPSYEQYF	TGTGCCAGCAGCTTGTCGTGGACTAGTCCCTCCTACGAGCAGTACTTC
.	TRBV23-1	TRBD1	TRBJ1-4	CASSQSPGTDDNEKLFF	TGCGCCAGCAGTCAATCGCCCGGGACAGATGATAATGAAAAACTGTTTTTT
.	TRBV29-1	TRBD1	TRBJ2-3	CSVPDRGSTDTQYF	TGCAGCGTCCCGGACAGGGGGAGCACAGATACGCAGTATTTT
.	TRBV7-9	.	TRBJ1-2	CASSLAGGQFYGYTF	TGTGCCAGCAGCTTAGCGGGTGGACAGTTCTATGGCTACACCTTC
.	TRBV4-3	TRBD1	TRBJ2-7	CASSQDRQGAYEQYF	TGCGCCAGCAGCCAAGATAGGCAGGGGGCCTACGAGCAGTACTTC
once	TRBV7-9	TRBD1	TRBJ2-1	CASSSTGGRNEQFF	TGTGCCAGCAGCTCAACAGGGGGCCGTAATGAGCAGTTCTTC